This T cell receptor (beta chain) was sequenced in a study of Graves' ophthalmopathy and Graves' hyperthyroidism. Germline loops: CDR1 ENHRY, CDR2 SYGVKD. The CDR3 loop spans 15 amino acids. V was clipped by 0 bases and J by 0 bases, with 5 bases between them. Diagnostic conclusions were grounded in clinical symptoms, serum thyroxine, TRAb, thyroid ultrasound and orbital computed tomography. Transcripts of RNA were the source for amplifying TCR beta CDR3 regions. Second-round multiplex PCR came after first-round RT-PCR with HTBI primers. One entry per CDR3 protein results from TCRdb running MiXCR on the multiplex PCR reads. The sample has 450,000 to 600,000 distinct CDR3 sequences, 35% to 45% seen once.

The chain links TRBV10-3 to TRBJ1-4; D ambiguous. The sequenced sample consisted of peripheral blood or thyroid tissue (not recorded which). This TCR derives from an adult man with Graves' hyperthyroidism. The CDR3 region is CAISESGPTNEKLFF. The CDR3 DNA sequence: TGTGCCATCAGTGAGTCAGGGCCAACTAATGAAAAACTGTTTTTT.